This T cell receptor (beta chain) was profiled in a study of shared clonotypes between healthy human individuals. Remarks on this clone: An end of the junction differs from the germline gene, which may be a read error.

Clones were sequenced by immunoSEQ multiplex PCR, and TCRdb holds only the in-frame ones, with some missing. The repertoire holds about 1,500,000 clones, with about 96% as singletons. The germline CDR1 and CDR2 sequences are DFQATT and SNEGSKA (reference sequence). This CDR3 has 11 residues. The chain uses TRBV20-1 and TRBJ2-7; no clear D gene. Sequencing was done on a sample of naive CD4+ T cells sorted from blood. Stated subset: CD45RA+ positively selected. The TCR sequence derives from a man aged 25 to 40 in good health. The CDR3 DNA reads TGCAGTGCTAGAGATTCGCCGAGCGTGAACTTC. Translation gives CSARDSPSVNF.